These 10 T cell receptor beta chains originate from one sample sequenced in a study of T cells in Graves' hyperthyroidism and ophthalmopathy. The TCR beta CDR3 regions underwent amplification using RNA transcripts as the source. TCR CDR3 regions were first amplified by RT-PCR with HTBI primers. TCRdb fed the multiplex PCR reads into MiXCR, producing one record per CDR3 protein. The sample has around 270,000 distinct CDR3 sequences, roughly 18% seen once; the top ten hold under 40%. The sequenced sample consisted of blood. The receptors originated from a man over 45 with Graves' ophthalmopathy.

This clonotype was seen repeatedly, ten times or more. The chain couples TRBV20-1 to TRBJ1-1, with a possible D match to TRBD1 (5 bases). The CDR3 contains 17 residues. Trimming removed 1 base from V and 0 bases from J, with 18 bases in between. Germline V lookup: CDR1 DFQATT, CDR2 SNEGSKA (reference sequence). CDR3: CSARGLEGSRVNTEAFF. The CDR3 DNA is TGCAGTGCTAGAGGTCTAGAGGGTTCCAGGGTGAACACTGAAGCTTTCTTT.

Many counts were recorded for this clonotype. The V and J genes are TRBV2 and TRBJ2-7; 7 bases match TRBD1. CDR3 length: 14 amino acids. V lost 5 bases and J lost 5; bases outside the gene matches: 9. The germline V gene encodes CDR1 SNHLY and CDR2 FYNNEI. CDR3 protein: CASSPTGQGDEQYF. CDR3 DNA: TGTGCCAGCAGTCCTACCGGCCAGGGGGACGAGCAGTACTTC.

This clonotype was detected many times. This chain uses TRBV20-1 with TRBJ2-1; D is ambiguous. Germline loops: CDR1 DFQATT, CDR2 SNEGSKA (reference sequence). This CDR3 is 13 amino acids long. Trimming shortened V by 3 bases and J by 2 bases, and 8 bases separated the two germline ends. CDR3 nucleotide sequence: TGCAGTGCTAGGGTATCGCCCTACAATGAGCAGTTCTTC. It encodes CSARVSPYNEQFF.

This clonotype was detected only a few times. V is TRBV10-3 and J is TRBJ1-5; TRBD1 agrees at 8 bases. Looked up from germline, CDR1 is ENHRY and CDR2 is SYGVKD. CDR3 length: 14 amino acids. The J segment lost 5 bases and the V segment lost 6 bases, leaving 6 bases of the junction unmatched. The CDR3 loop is CAISPDRGHQPQHF. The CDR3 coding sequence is TGTGCCATCAGCCCAGACAGGGGCCATCAGCCCCAGCATTTT.

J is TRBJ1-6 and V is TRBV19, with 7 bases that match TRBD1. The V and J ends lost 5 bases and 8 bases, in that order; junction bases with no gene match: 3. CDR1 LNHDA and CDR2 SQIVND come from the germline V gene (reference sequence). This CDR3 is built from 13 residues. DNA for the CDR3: TGTGCCAGTAGTTCGACAGGGTATTCACCCCTCCACTTT. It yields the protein CASSSTGYSPLHF.

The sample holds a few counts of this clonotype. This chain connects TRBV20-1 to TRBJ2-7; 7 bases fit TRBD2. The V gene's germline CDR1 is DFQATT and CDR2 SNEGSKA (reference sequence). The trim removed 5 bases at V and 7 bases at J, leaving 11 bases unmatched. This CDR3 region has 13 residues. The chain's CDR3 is CSARPSGPREQYF. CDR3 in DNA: TGCAGTGCTCGGCCTAGCGGTCCCCGGGAGCAGTACTTC.

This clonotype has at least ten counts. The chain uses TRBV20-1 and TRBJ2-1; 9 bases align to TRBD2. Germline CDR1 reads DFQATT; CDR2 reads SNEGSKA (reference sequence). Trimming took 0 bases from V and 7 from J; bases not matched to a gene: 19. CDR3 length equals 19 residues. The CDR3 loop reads CSAREKAGGMIRGGNEQFF. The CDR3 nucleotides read TGCAGTGCTAGAGAAAAAGCGGGAGGAATGATCCGGGGTGGGAATGAGCAGTTCTTC.

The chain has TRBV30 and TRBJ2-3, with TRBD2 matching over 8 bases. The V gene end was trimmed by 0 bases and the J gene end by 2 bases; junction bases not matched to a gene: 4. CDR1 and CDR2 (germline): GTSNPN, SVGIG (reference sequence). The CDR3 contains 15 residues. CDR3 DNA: TGTGCCTGGAGTGTGACTAGCGTGATCACAGATACGCAGTATTTT. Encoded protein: CAWSVTSVITDTQYF.

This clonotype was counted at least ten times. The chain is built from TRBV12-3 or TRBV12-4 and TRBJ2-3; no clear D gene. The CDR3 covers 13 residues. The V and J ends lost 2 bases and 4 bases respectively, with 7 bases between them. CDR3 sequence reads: CASSLKLADTQYF. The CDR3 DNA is TGTGCCAGCAGTTTAAAATTAGCAGATACGCAGTATTTT.

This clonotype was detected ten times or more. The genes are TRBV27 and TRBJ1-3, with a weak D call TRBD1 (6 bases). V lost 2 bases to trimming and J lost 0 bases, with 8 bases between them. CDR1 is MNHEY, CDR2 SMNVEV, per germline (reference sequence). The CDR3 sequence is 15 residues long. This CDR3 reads CASSLGGPSGNTIYF. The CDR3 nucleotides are TGTGCCAGCAGTTTAGGGGGCCCCTCTGGAAACACCATATATTTT.